What follows are 10 T cell receptor beta chains derived from one specimen sequenced in a study of blood T cells in healthy people across ages. Together with a sample-barcoded 5' primer, a J-beta primer mix was included in a second PCR lasting about 6 to 11 cycles. Via MiXCR, TCRdb re-called the 5' RACE reads, giving one row per CDR3 protein. The table lists 850,000 to 1,100,000 distinct CDR3 sequences, around two fifths of them singletons. Sequencing was carried out using blood. The receptors were gathered from a man between 18 and 35 years old in good health.

This clonotype has only one observation. This chain uses TRBV12-3 or TRBV12-4 with TRBJ1-5; D ambiguous. The CDR3 is 14 residues long. V was trimmed by 3 bases and J by 6 bases, leaving 12 bases between them. The CDR3 loop reads CASSLLHGLQPQHF. In nucleotides, the CDR3 is TGTGCCAGCAGTTTGCTACACGGTCTTCAGCCCCAGCATTTT.

Turning to this clonotype: One junction end disagrees with the germline gene, perhaps due to a read error. This chain joins TRBV6-5 and TRBJ2-1, with unresolved D. Germline loops: CDR1 MNHEY, CDR2 SVGAGI. This CDR3 is built from 13 residues. The chain's CDR3 is CASSDSARNEQFF. The CDR3 DNA reads TGTGCCAGCAGTGACTCGGCCCGGAATGAGCAGTTCTTC.

V is TRBV10-3 and J is TRBJ1-1; D is possibly TRBD1 (5 bases). V dropped 2 bases and J dropped 2 bases, with 18 bases sitting between them. The CDR3 loop spans 17 amino acids. Per the germline V gene, CDR1 is ENHRY and CDR2 is SYGVKD. CDR3: CAISESRTRAYNTEAFF. In DNA form, the CDR3 reads TGTGCCATCAGTGAGAGTCGGACAAGGGCCTACAACACTGAAGCTTTCTTT.

The V and J genes are TRBV13 and TRBJ2-7; TRBD2 matches at 10 bases. CDR3 length equals 15 residues. Germline assignment: CDR1 PRHDT and CDR2 FYEKMQ (reference sequence). Trimming took 3 bases from V and 7 from J; bases not matched to a gene: 9. The CDR3 bases are TGTGCCAGCAGCTTGACTAGCGGGCTACGGACGGAGCAGTACTTC. This encodes CASSLTSGLRTEQYF.

This chain connects TRBV20-1 to TRBJ1-6; 7 nucleotides line up with TRBD1. The CDR3 has 15 residues. V dropped 0 bases and J dropped 3; count of bases not matched to a gene: 2. Germline CDR1 reads DFQATT; CDR2 reads SNEGSKA (reference sequence). This CDR3 is CSAREGGVYNSPLHF. CDR3 in DNA: TGCAGTGCTAGAGAAGGGGGCGTCTATAATTCACCCCTCCACTTT.

The table lists this clonotype with a few counts. CDR3 sequence: CASSQRVGRSHTEAFF. CDR3 coding DNA: TGCGCCAGCAGCCAACGGGTAGGGCGTTCGCACACTGAAGCTTTCTTT. J is TRBJ1-1 and V is TRBV4-3, with D unclear. Per the germline V gene, CDR1 is LGHNA and CDR2 is YSLEER. V was shortened by 2 bases and J by 3 bases, with 16 bases between the two germline ends. The CDR3 sequence is 16 residues long.

J is TRBJ1-2 and V is TRBV10-3; D remains unclear. Germline-derived CDR1 and CDR2 are ENHRY and SYGVKD. V gave up 8 bases and J gave up 5 bases, with 21 bases separating them. The CDR3 runs 15 residues. The CDR3, as DNA: TGTGCCATCTCCCTTAAGACAACCGGTGGGTATGGCTACACCTTC. Amino acid sequence: CAISLKTTGGYGYTF.

This clonotype was seen only a few times. V and J are TRBV6-5 and TRBJ2-1, with D perhaps TRBD1 or TRBD2 (6 bases each). CDR3 length equals 15 residues. The ends were cut back, 4 bases at V and 9 bases at J, with 19 bases in the middle. Germline lookup yields CDR1 MNHEY and CDR2 SVGAGI. CDR3 amino acids: CASSFSGGGPAEQFF. CDR3 DNA sequence: TGTGCCAGCAGTTTTTCCGGGGGCGGCCCTGCTGAGCAGTTCTTC.

V and J are TRBV4-1 and TRBJ1-1, with D hard to call. Germline CDR1 MGHRA, CDR2 YSYEKL. The CDR3 is made up of 15 amino acids. The V gene lost 1 base and the J gene lost 0 bases, with 9 bases spanning the gap. CDR3 protein: CASSQVHAVNTEAFF. The CDR3, as DNA: TGCGCCAGCAGCCAAGTCCATGCGGTGAACACTGAAGCTTTCTTT.

At least ten counts were recorded for this clonotype. CDR3 in DNA: TGCGCCAGCAGCTTGGATTATAATTCACCCCTCCACTTT. Its translation is CASSLDYNSPLHF. The chain recombines TRBV5-1 with TRBJ1-6; D not certain. Per the germline V gene, CDR1 is SGHRS and CDR2 is YFSETQ. The ends were cut back, 0 bases at V and 4 bases at J, with 2 bases in the middle. The CDR3 contains 13 residues.